The present entry profiles one T cell receptor (beta chain) with its context. Its antigen is unidentified. Some clones are missing from TCRdb's copy, which holds only in-frame ones; the method was immunoSEQ multiplex PCR. Of about 100,000 clones listed, about nine tenths were seen once; the top ten hold approximately 0.16%. Trimming cost V 7 bases and J 4 bases, with 15 bases left between them. The CDR3 loop spans 14 amino acids. Germline assignment: CDR1 MNHEY and CDR2 SVGAGI. The data stem from a study of OX40 agonist ivuxolimab in advanced cancers. Across the study: Ivuxolimab was delivered to patients intravenously every 2 weeks at doses spanning 0.01 to 10 mg/kg. Partial responses were seen in three patients, one with hepatocellular carcinoma and two with cutaneous melanoma. More than 35% of patients had received prior checkpoint inhibitor therapy.

Study observations and caveats: More expanded clones were found, on average, in CD8+ than in CD4+ T cells.

Sequenced material: CD4+ or CD8+ T cells sorted from blood, taken in a trial of the OX40 agonist ivuxolimab. The sequence came from an adult with an advanced solid tumor such as melanoma, head and neck, liver or kidney cancer. This rearrangement joins TRBV6-5 to TRBJ2-3; D might be TRBD1 or TRBD2, each matching 6 bases. CDR3 sequence: CASKWGAGADTQYF. The CDR3 DNA is TGTGCCAGCAAGTGGGGGGCCGGGGCAGATACGCAGTATTTT.